These T cell receptor beta chains were read from a single sample in a study of cytotoxic CD8 clonotypes in ibrutinib-treated CLL. Produced via immunoSEQ multiplex PCR; TCRdb's table is partial and in-frame only. The sample lists 7,900 or so clones; 65% to 80% were seen once. This specimen was PBMCs, taken before ibrutinib treatment. These receptors were collected from a human donor with chronic lymphocytic leukemia. Each CDR3 is given with its conserved first and last residue. The D gene is left open where the match is weak. A row's size may be missing; if present it is once, few, many or a size class.

TRBV28	TRBJ1-2	NA	14	NA	TGTGCCAGCAGTACTCACAACCCCGGCCATGGCTACACCTTC	CASSTHNPGHGYTF
TRBV15	TRBJ1-1	once	14	NA	TGTGCCACCGAGGGGGGGTATTTGAACACTGAAGCTTTCTTT	CATEGGYLNTEAFF
TRBV2	TRBJ2-3	NA	14	NA	TGTGCCAGCAACATGGGACCCGACCGGGGGACGCAGTATTTT	CASNMGPDRGTQYF
TRBV7-9	TRBJ1-2	NA	13	NA	TGTGCCAGCAGCGACCGACAGAACTATGGCTACACCTTC	CASSDRQNYGYTF
TRBV27	TRBJ2-1	NA	14	TRBD2	TGTGCCAGCAGTTTATATGGCGGGGGTAATGAGCAGTTCTTC	CASSLYGGGNEQFF
TRBV29-1	TRBJ1-1	NA	13	TRBD1	TGCAGCGTTAGGACAGGGAAAAACACTGAAGCTTTCTTT	CSVRTGKNTEAFF
TRBV7-9	TRBJ1-6	few	16	TRBD1	TGTGCCAGCAGCCGCGGGACAGGGAGGAATAATTCACCCCTCCACTTT	CASSRGTGRNNSPLHF
TRBV29-1	TRBJ1-5	NA	12	NA	TGCAGCGTCGGGGGTAGGGATCAGCCCCAGCATTTT	CSVGGRDQPQHF
TRBV11-2	TRBJ2-2	once	14	NA	TGTGCCAGCAGCTTAGATCGCAGCACCGGGGAGCTGTTTTTT	CASSLDRSTGELFF
TRBV21-1	TRBJ2-7	NA	14	NA	TGTGCCAGCAGCAAAAATGAGGGGCTCTACGAGCAGTACTTC	CASSKNEGLYEQYF
TRBV19	TRBJ1-1	once	12	NA	TGTGCCAGTAGTATAGAAGGCAGGGGAGCTTTCTTT	CASSIEGRGAFF
TRBV9	TRBJ1-5	medium-sized	15	NA	TGTGCCAGCAGCGGGGCGGACAATCGCAATCAGCCCCAGCATTTT	CASSGADNRNQPQHF
TRBV18	TRBJ2-7	NA	14	NA	TGTGCCAGCTCACCGATCGACCTTTCCTACGAGCAGTACTTC	CASSPIDLSYEQYF
TRBV28	TRBJ2-1	NA	14	NA	TGTGCCAGCAGTTTAACCCCCAGGGTGAATGAGCAGTTCTTC	CASSLTPRVNEQFF
TRBV2	TRBJ1-2	NA	14	TRBD1	TGTGCCAGCGTCCGCGGGACAGGGGGCTATGGCTACACCTTC	CASVRGTGGYGYTF
TRBV27	TRBJ2-2	NA	14	NA	TGTGCCAGCAGTTTATTTCGAGGAACCGGGGAGCTGTTTTTT	CASSLFRGTGELFF
TRBV28	TRBJ1-3	NA	15	TRBD1	TGTGCCAGCACCCAGTTAGGGGGCACTGGAAACACCATATATTTT	CASTQLGGTGNTIYF
TRBV6-1	TRBJ1-5	NA	14	NA	TGTGCCAGCCGGTATTTGAATAGCAATCAGCCCCAGCATTTT	CASRYLNSNQPQHF
TRBV9	TRBJ1-6	NA	15	TRBD1	TGTGCCAGCAGCGCGCGGACAGGGTGGGATTCACCCCTCCACTTT	CASSARTGWDSPLHF
TRBV6-4	TRBJ2-7	NA	13	NA	TGTGCCAGCAGTCGACTAGGCTACTACGAGCAGTACTTC	CASSRLGYYEQYF
TRBV7-8	TRBJ2-2	NA	15	NA	TGTGCCAGCAGCTTAGTTGTCTCTAACACCGGGGAGCTGTTTTTT	CASSLVVSNTGELFF
TRBV5-4	TRBJ2-3	NA	14	NA	TGTGCCAGCAGGGCCGGGACCCACACAGATACGCAGTATTTT	CASRAGTHTDTQYF
TRBV7-2	TRBJ2-1	NA	15	NA	TGTGCCAGCAGCTCGACGAGCGGGTCCTGGAATGAGCAGTTCTTC	CASSSTSGSWNEQFF
TRBV28	TRBJ1-4	NA	18	TRBD1	TGTGCCAGCAGTACCCGGGACAGATATTCTGCAACTAATGAAAAACTGTTTTTT	CASSTRDRYSATNEKLFF
TRBV10-3	TRBJ2-7	NA	19	TRBD1	TGTGCCATCAGTGAGTCGACGAGTCTAGGGACAGGGAAACTCTACGAGCAGTACTTC	CAISESTSLGTGKLYEQYF